This TCR beta chain derives from a study of graft-versus-host responses after intestinal transplantation. The assay was immunoSEQ multiplex PCR, and TCRdb's table has in-frame clones only and misses some. The sample includes about 45,000 clones, roughly 90% seen only once; the top ten take approximately 4.7%. Germline V lookup: CDR1 SQVTM, CDR2 ANQGSEA. Deletions cut 4 bases from V and 1 base from J, with 4 bases between. CDR3 length: 11 amino acids. The source of this sequence is a human patient who received an intestinal transplant, so some T cells may come from the graft donor. V gene TRBV29-1 combines with J gene TRBJ1-1, with no clear D. Sequences were derived from PBMCs, sampled 524 days after transplant. In DNA, the CDR3 is TGCAGCGTTGCTCCGAACACTGAAGCTTTCTTT. Translated: CSVAPNTEAFF.